These T cell receptor beta chains were read from a single sample in a study of tumor-infiltrating lymphocytes in primary liver carcinoma. One entry per CDR3 protein, called by TCRdb with MiXCR from the multiplex PCR reads. The repertoire consists of approximately 42,000 distinct CDR3 sequences, with 75% occurring once and the leading ten covering around two fifths. Sequencing input: tumor-adjacent normal liver tissue. The receptors derive from a woman between 25 and 40 years old with primary liver carcinoma and hepatitis B virus infection. CDR3s include the opening cysteine and the closing phenylalanine or tryptophan. The order of the fields is CDR3 DNA, CDR3 protein, J gene, clone size, D gene, V gene. A D gene is named only where the DNA matches it firmly. Clone size is not always given. Where it is, it says once, few, many or a class for expanded clones.

CDR3nt: TGTGCCAGCGGCTTAGGAGCTGGAGAGCCTGGTGATACACAGTATTTT
CDR3aa: CASGLGAGEPGDTQYF
j_gene: TRBJ2-3
abundance: NA
d_gene: NA
v_gene: TRBV7-8

CDR3nt: TGTTCCAGCAGCCATCGAGGGAGCGGGAGCCTCACAAATATGCAGTATTTT
CDR3aa: CSSSHRGSGSLTNMQYF
j_gene: TRBJ2-3
abundance: NA
d_gene: TRBD2
v_gene: TRBV11-2

CDR3nt: TGTGCCAGCAGTTTCCTCACCGGGGAGCTGTTTTTT
CDR3aa: CASSFLTGELFF
j_gene: TRBJ2-2
abundance: many
d_gene: NA
v_gene: TRBV28

CDR3nt: TGTACCAGCAGCCCACGGCAGATATACAATGAGCACTTCTTC
CDR3aa: CTSSPRQIYNEHFF
j_gene: TRBJ2-1
abundance: NA
d_gene: NA
v_gene: TRBV12-3/TRBV12-4

CDR3nt: TGTTTCAGCAGTTTACAAACTTTCTACGAGCAGTACTTC
CDR3aa: CFSSLQTFYEQYF
j_gene: TRBJ2-7
abundance: NA
d_gene: NA
v_gene: TRBV12-3/TRBV12-4

CDR3nt: TGTGCTAGCAGCTTCGGAGGGATGGCCTTAGGGCGCGGGCAGTACTTC
CDR3aa: CASSFGGMALGRGQYF
j_gene: TRBJ2-7
abundance: NA
d_gene: NA
v_gene: TRBV11-2

CDR3nt: TGTGCCAGCAGTCTCGAGTTCAATGAGGAGTTCTTC
CDR3aa: CASSLEFNEEFF
j_gene: TRBJ2-1
abundance: once
d_gene: NA
v_gene: TRBV11-2

CDR3nt: TGTGCCAGCAGTTTACCGGGTCAACCAATGGGATATACGCAGTATTTT
CDR3aa: CASSLPGQPMGYTQYF
j_gene: TRBJ2-3
abundance: many
d_gene: NA
v_gene: TRBV28

CDR3nt: TGCGCCAGCAGCCAAGATTGGGGCGGGGTGAATGGCCACACCTTC
CDR3aa: CASSQDWGGVNGHTF
j_gene: TRBJ1-2
abundance: NA
d_gene: NA
v_gene: TRBV4-3

CDR3nt: TGTGCCAGCAGTTACCCCGCCGGACGTAAGAACACTGAAGCTTTCTTT
CDR3aa: CASSYPAGRKNTEAFF
j_gene: TRBJ1-1
abundance: many
d_gene: NA
v_gene: TRBV6-2/TRBV6-3

CDR3nt: TGTGTCAGCAGCCCCGATCCCCAATTGGACACCGGGGAACTGTTTTTT
CDR3aa: CVSSPDPQLDTGELFF
j_gene: TRBJ2-2
abundance: NA
d_gene: NA
v_gene: TRBV11-2

CDR3nt: TGTGCCAGTAGCTTAGGGGGACAGGGTCACAATGAGCAGTTCTTC
CDR3aa: CASSLGGQGHNEQFF
j_gene: TRBJ2-1
abundance: NA
d_gene: TRBD1
v_gene: TRBV13

CDR3nt: TGTGCCTGCAGAGCCACAGGTAGAGCCACAGATACGCAGTATTTT
CDR3aa: CACRATGRATDTQYF
j_gene: TRBJ2-3
abundance: NA
d_gene: NA
v_gene: TRBV6-1

CDR3nt: TGTGTCATCAGTGAACAGACAGGTACGCAGTATTTT
CDR3aa: CVISEQTGTQYF
j_gene: TRBJ2-3
abundance: NA
d_gene: NA
v_gene: TRBV10-3

CDR3nt: TGCGCCAGCAGCCTATTTCAGGGAAATCAGCCCCAGCATTTT
CDR3aa: CASSLFQGNQPQHF
j_gene: TRBJ1-5
abundance: many
d_gene: NA
v_gene: TRBV4-1

CDR3nt: TGTACCATCAGTTACCCCGGTAACAACTATGGCTACACCTTC
CDR3aa: CTISYPGNNYGYTF
j_gene: TRBJ1-2
abundance: NA
d_gene: NA
v_gene: TRBV28

CDR3nt: TGTGCCAGCAGTTTACAGGGACAGGGTCTTAGAGAGCAGTACTTC
CDR3aa: CASSLQGQGLREQYF
j_gene: TRBJ2-7
abundance: NA
d_gene: TRBD1
v_gene: TRBV7-2

CDR3nt: TGCAGCGCAGAACAGCTGAACACTGGAGCTTTCTTT
CDR3aa: CSAEQLNTGAFF
j_gene: TRBJ1-1
abundance: NA
d_gene: NA
v_gene: TRBV29-1

CDR3nt: TGTGCCAGCTCAGCACAGTCGGTGGGAAACACCATATATTTT
CDR3aa: CASSAQSVGNTIYF
j_gene: TRBJ1-3
abundance: NA
d_gene: NA
v_gene: TRBV28

CDR3nt: TGTACCAGCACCCAGACCCGCTTGAGAACTCAACCCGGGGAGCTGTTTTTT
CDR3aa: CTSTQTRLRTQPGELFF
j_gene: TRBJ2-2
abundance: once
d_gene: NA
v_gene: TRBV11-3

CDR3nt: TGTGTCAGCAGCCCTACTTTCGTACAGTACTTC
CDR3aa: CVSSPTFVQYF
j_gene: TRBJ2-4
abundance: NA
d_gene: NA
v_gene: TRBV11-2

CDR3nt: TGTGCCAGCAGGGCGGGAGGGCTCGGGGTCGACGGGGAGCTGTTTTTT
CDR3aa: CASRAGGLGVDGELFF
j_gene: TRBJ2-2
abundance: NA
d_gene: TRBD2
v_gene: TRBV6-1

CDR3nt: TGCAGCGTCGCCGGGCTAGCGTGCTACAGTGAGCAGTTCTTC
CDR3aa: CSVAGLACYSEQFF
j_gene: TRBJ2-1
abundance: NA
d_gene: NA
v_gene: TRBV29-1

CDR3nt: TGTACCATCAGCTTAGATCGTTCCTGGACATACGAGCAGTACTTC
CDR3aa: CTISLDRSWTYEQYF
j_gene: TRBJ2-7
abundance: NA
d_gene: NA
v_gene: TRBV11-2

CDR3nt: TGCGCCAGCTCACCAAGGGGACTAGCGGGGGAAAACATTCAGTACTTC
CDR3aa: CASSPRGLAGENIQYF
j_gene: TRBJ2-4
abundance: NA
d_gene: TRBD2
v_gene: TRBV18

CDR3nt: TGCGCCAACAGCTCCACAGGGACCGGGGGGCTGTTTTTT
CDR3aa: CANSSTGTGGLFF
j_gene: TRBJ2-2
abundance: NA
d_gene: NA
v_gene: TRBV11-3

CDR3nt: TGTGCCAGCAGCTTAGAAGGGGCTAGCGAGAGCACAGATACGCAGTATTTT
CDR3aa: CASSLEGASESTDTQYF
j_gene: TRBJ2-3
abundance: NA
d_gene: NA
v_gene: TRBV7-8

CDR3nt: TGCAGAGTTGGACAGGAGTCTCCCCGCCACAAGCAGTACTTC
CDR3aa: CRVGQESPRHKQYF
j_gene: TRBJ2-7
abundance: NA
d_gene: TRBD1
v_gene: TRBV29-1

CDR3nt: TGCGCCAGCAGCCAAGAGTATGAGGGGGTTGGCAATCAGCCCCAGCATTTT
CDR3aa: CASSQEYEGVGNQPQHF
j_gene: TRBJ1-5
abundance: medium-sized
d_gene: NA
v_gene: TRBV4-1